The TCR beta chain described here comes from a study of response to subunit inactivated influenza vaccine. Whole-study findings and limits: Authors suggested few new T cells are recruited by each seasonal influenza vaccination.

TCRdb re-analysed the RT-PCR reads in MiXCR, keeping a single row per CDR3 protein. The table shows more than 600,000 distinct CDR3 sequences, with approximately 17% occurring only once. With regard to this clonotype: Its target is unknown.

The specimen comprised PBMCs from blood, sampled roughly 5 days after vaccination. The sequence derives from a man aged 50-60 years who received an inactivated influenza vaccine.

In DNA, the CDR3 is TGTGCCAGCAGCTCCCGGGACAGCTTTGCTAGCACAGATACGCAGTATTTT. It yields the protein CASSSRDSFASTDTQYF. The J gene is TRBJ2-3, the V gene TRBV7-2, with 7 bases that match TRBD1. V was clipped by 4 bases and J by 0 bases; unmatched bases: 10. The CDR3 length is 17 residues. The germline V gene encodes CDR1 SGHTA and CDR2 FQGNSA.